This T cell receptor (beta chain) stems from a study of blood T cells in healthy people across ages. The V gene end was trimmed by 6 bases and the J gene end by 2 bases; junction bases not matched to a gene: 15. The CDR3 is 17 residues long. Germline lookup yields CDR1 DFQATT and CDR2 SNEGSKA (reference sequence). This clonotype occurred a few times. Then a second PCR, running roughly 7 to 11 cycles, was carried out with a sample-barcoded 5' primer and a J-beta primer mix. TCRdb fed the 5' RACE reads into MiXCR, producing one record per CDR3 protein. The data hold approximately 600,000 distinct CDR3 sequences, with 58% observed a single time.

The origin of this receptor is a man in his 60s in good health. This rearrangement joins TRBV20-1 to TRBJ2-5, with 10 bases aligning to TRBD2. Input material: blood. The CDR3 spells CSASLQAGGPLQETQYF. The CDR3 coding sequence is TGCAGTGCCAGCCTTCAAGCGGGGGGGCCTTTGCAAGAGACCCAGTACTTC.